This T cell receptor (beta chain) was profiled in a study of graft-versus-host responses after intestinal transplantation. TCRdb keeps only in-frame clones here, not all; method: immunoSEQ multiplex PCR. The sample gives around 30,000 clones, approximately 93% of which show up once; 0.6% to 0.75% is in the top ten. Study-level results: When patients had graft-donor T cell macrochimerism, their allografts held high graft-versus-host to host-versus-graft clonal ratios.

There are a few counts of this clone. No antigen is known for it. CDR1 and CDR2 (germline): SGHNT, YENEEA. This CDR3 has 13 residues. V was trimmed by 7 bases and J by 1 base, leaving 10 bases between them. The sequences come from PBMCs, collected 66 days after intestinal transplant. The chain recombines TRBV11-3 with TRBJ1-1; D is unclear. The source of this sequence is a human patient who received an intestinal transplant, so some T cells may come from the graft donor. The CDR3 reads CASTTSRNTEAFF. The CDR3 region has the DNA TGTGCCAGCACCACTAGCAGGAACACTGAAGCTTTCTTT.